This T cell receptor beta chain is from a study of shared clonotypes between healthy human individuals. Free of recent acute infections or vaccinations, the donors were healthy HIV-negative adults. All the donors were Caucasian adults who lived in Nashville, Tennessee. CD45RA-negative memory and CD45RA+ naive subsets were split from the CD4+ cells. The germline CDR1 and CDR2 sequences are SGHTA and FQGNSA. This CDR3 contains 13 residues. The V end was cut by 5 bases, the J end by 7 bases, with 11 bases between. Sorted-subset replicate PCR reactions were performed with around 210 ng DNA, corresponding to tens of thousands of T cell genomes. Sequenced by immunoSEQ multiplex PCR; TCRdb stores in-frame clones only, minus some. This sample carries about 1 million clones, around 82% of them seen once, and the ten largest clones take approximately 0.5%. This clone was observed a few times.

The specimen was memory CD4+ T cells from PBMCs. Subset: CD45RA-negative fraction. The rearrangement joins TRBV7-2 to TRBJ1-4, with TRBD1 as a possible D gene (5 bases). This receptor was obtained from a man between 18 and 35 years old in good health. Some clones in this sample may be carry-over from other donors' samples. The CDR3: CASSPGTSEKLFF. In DNA, the CDR3 is TGTGCCAGCAGCCCCGGGACCAGTGAAAAACTGTTTTTT.